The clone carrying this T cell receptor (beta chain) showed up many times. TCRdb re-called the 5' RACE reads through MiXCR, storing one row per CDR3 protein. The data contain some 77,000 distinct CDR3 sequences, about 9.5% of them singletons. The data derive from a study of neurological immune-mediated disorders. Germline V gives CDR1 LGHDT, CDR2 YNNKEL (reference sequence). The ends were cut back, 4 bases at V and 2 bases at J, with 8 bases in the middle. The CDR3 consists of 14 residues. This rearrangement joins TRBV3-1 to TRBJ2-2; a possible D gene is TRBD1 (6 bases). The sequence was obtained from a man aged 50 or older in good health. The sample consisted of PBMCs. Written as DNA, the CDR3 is TGTGCCAGCAGCCGGACAGAAAACACCGGGGAGCTGTTTTTT. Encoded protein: CASSRTENTGELFF.